This TCR beta chain is from a study of T-cell memory formation after mild COVID-19. Overall study context: There were largely donor-specific TCR clusters.

At least ten counts were recorded for this clonotype. Its antigen is currently unknown. Findings of the study overall: Later expanders leaned CD4+, whereas clones that contracted between day 15 and 85 were balanced CD4/CD8.

Using constant-segment primers, 5'RACE produced TCR alpha and TCR beta cDNA libraries carrying sample barcodes and UMIs. A single record per CDR3 protein comes from TCRdb applying MiXCR to the 5' RACE reads. Among about 110,000 distinct CDR3 sequences listed, around an eighth were seen once. Unmatched junction bases numbered 4, after V lost 3 bases and J lost 0 bases. The CDR3 runs to 15 residues. CDR1 and CDR2 (germline): MNHNS, SASEGT. Input material: PBMCs or a T cell subset sorted from them (not recorded which). The chain uses TRBV6-1 and TRBJ1-1, with 7 bases lining up with TRBD1. The TCR sequence derives from a man aged 18 to 35 who had mild COVID-19 (a few samples of this study predate the infection). Cell type and time point are not known. The CDR3 region has the DNA TGTGCCAGCAGTGACTGGACAGGTATGAACACTGAAGCTTTCTTT. It translates to CASSDWTGMNTEAFF.